The clone carrying this TCR beta chain turned up a few times. Its target is unknown. In building TCR beta libraries, iRepertoire HTBI primers were used together with Arm-PCR of CDR3 regions. TCRdb reanalysed the multiplex PCR reads using MiXCR and keeps one entry per CDR3 protein. Of roughly 490,000 distinct CDR3 sequences listed, approximately 23% are singletons. This entry is derived from a study of regulatory T cells in long-lasting Graves disease. The study, taken as a whole, reports: Peripheral blood, not thyroid tissue, was the sole material studied.

The CDR3 covers 15 residues. Germline V CDR1 and CDR2: SGHTA, FQGNSA. Trimming stripped 0 bases from V and 3 bases from J, with 6 bases between. Stated time point: persistent/refractory GD, antithyroid drugs over 5 years with positive TRAb. PBMC RNA served as the TCR library source. The TCR sequence derives from a female donor with Graves disease. V gene TRBV7-2 combines with J gene TRBJ2-6; D ambiguous. Sequences were derived from peripheral blood mononuclear cells (PBMCs), sampled when the disease was refractory, from a patient treated with antithyroid drugs. CDR3 amino acids: CASSLAPGGANVLTF. CDR3 nucleotides: TGTGCCAGCAGCTTAGCGCCAGGTGGGGCCAACGTCCTGACTTTC.